The rows below give T cell receptor beta chains drawn from one sample of a study of shared T cell receptors in the human thymus. Clones were sequenced by immunoSEQ multiplex PCR, and TCRdb holds only the in-frame ones, with some missing. Among about 380,000 clones, more than 85% were seen once, and the ten largest hold around 0.018%. Sequenced material: thymocytes. Receptors were obtained from a human donor. CDR3s include the opening cysteine and the closing phenylalanine or tryptophan. D genes are given only for firm matches. The size entry is marked missing in some rows and otherwise reads once, few, many or a size class.

>.|TRBV7-2|TRBJ1-5|.
TGTGCCAGCAGCCAACAAGACAAGGGGCCTAGTCGCAATCAGCCCCAGCATTTT
CASSQQDKGPSRNQPQHF
>.|TRBV28|TRBJ1-5|.
TGTGCCAGCAGGTGGTCCGGACAGCCCCAGCATTTT
CASRWSGQPQHF
>.|TRBV14|TRBJ1-2|once
TGTGCCAGCAGCCGCCGGGACTCCGAGTTAGCTAACTATGGCTACACCTTC
CASSRRDSELANYGYTF
>.|TRBV28|TRBJ1-5|.
TGTGCCAGCAGTTTAGGGCCGAAAACGACCCCTAGCAATCAGCCCCAGCATTTT
CASSLGPKTTPSNQPQHF
>.|TRBV18|TRBJ1-5|.
TGTGCCAGCTCACCACGACGGGACTCGGAGCCCCAGCATTTT
CASSPRRDSEPQHF
>TRBD2|TRBV28|TRBJ2-7|.
TGTGCCAGCAGCCCCTCCCCGAGCGGGAGGGATTACTACGAGCAGTACTTC
CASSPSPSGRDYYEQYF
>TRBD2|TRBV14|TRBJ2-5|.
TGTGCCAGCAGACTAGCGGGAGGAGAAGAGACCCAGTACTTC
CASRLAGGEETQYF
>.|TRBV5-7|TRBJ2-7|.
TGTGCCAGCAGCTTGAGGACGTTCACCTACGAGCAGTACTTC
CASSLRTFTYEQYF
>.|TRBV19|TRBJ1-5|.
TGTGCCAGTAGCCTACCCTCCGGAGGGAGCAATCAGCCCCAGCATTTT
CASSLPSGGSNQPQHF
>TRBD2|TRBV18|TRBJ2-3|.
TGTGCCAGCTCCCCGACTGGGGGGGTTACGCAGTATTTT
CASSPTGGVTQYF
>TRBD1|TRBV28|TRBJ1-5|.
TGTGCCAGCAGTTGGGGACAGTACAATCAGCCCCAGCATTTT
CASSWGQYNQPQHF
>TRBD2|TRBV4-1|TRBJ2-7|.
TGCGCCAGCAGCCAAGTCGGGACTAGCGGAACCTACGAGCAGTACTTC
CASSQVGTSGTYEQYF
>TRBD1|TRBV14|TRBJ2-1|.
TGTGCCAGCCTGGGACAGGGTGTGAAGTTCTTC
CASLGQGVKFF
>.|TRBV29-1|TRBJ1-2|.
TGCAGCGTTGAAGGCAGGGTTTATGGCTACACCTTC
CSVEGRVYGYTF
>.|TRBV9|TRBJ2-2|once
TGTGCCAGCAGCGTAGCCGTCGTTTCAACACCACAATCCACCGGGGAGCTGTTTTTT
CASSVAVVSTPQSTGELFF
>.|TRBV5-4|TRBJ2-7|.
TGTGCCAGCAGCCCTGGAGGGGGACTAAGGCCCTACGAGCAGTACTTC
CASSPGGGLRPYEQYF
>TRBD2|TRBV4-3|TRBJ2-7|.
TGCGCCAGCAGCCAAGAGGGGGTAGGAGCGGGAGGTTACGAGCAGTACTTC
CASSQEGVGAGGYEQYF
>.|TRBV15|TRBJ2-2|.
TGTGCCACCAGCACCACTCACGGCACCGGGGAGCTGTTTTTT
CATSTTHGTGELFF
>.|TRBV15|TRBJ2-7|once
TGTGCCACCAGCAGGAGACACGGAAGGTGCGAGCAGTACTTC
CATSRRHGRCEQYF
>TRBD2|TRBV19|TRBJ2-2|.
TGTGCCAGTAGTATGGGTAGCGGGAGGACCAACACCGGGGAGCTGTTTTTT
CASSMGSGRTNTGELFF
>.|TRBV7-8|TRBJ2-7|.
TGTGCCAGCAGCCGTACTGAGCAGTACTTC
CASSRTEQYF
>TRBD1|TRBV6-5|TRBJ2-7|.
TGTGCCAGTTCGGGACAGCGTTTGAACGAGCAGTACTTC
CASSGQRLNEQYF
>TRBD2|TRBV18|TRBJ2-1|.
TGTGCCAGCTCACCCCAGGGACTAGCGGGAGGAACTGAGCAGTTCTTC
CASSPQGLAGGTEQFF
>.|TRBV28|TRBJ1-2|.
TGTGCCAGCAGTTTACCACGGGACACTAACTATGGCTACACCTTC
CASSLPRDTNYGYTF
>.|TRBV28|TRBJ2-1|.
TGTGCCAGCAGCTTTCCTGGCAGGCCGGATTTGGATGAGCAGTTCTTC
CASSFPGRPDLDEQFF
>TRBD1|TRBV15|TRBJ1-1|.
TGTGCCACCAGCAAACCTACAGGGGGCGGTGAAGCTTTCTTT
CATSKPTGGGEAFF
>.|TRBV6-6|TRBJ2-1|.
TGTGCCAGCAGTTCCCCGTTTGGGGCTGAGCAGTTCTTC
CASSSPFGAEQFF
>TRBD1|TRBV29-1|TRBJ1-2|.
TGCAGCGTGCCCCGACAGGGCTCTGGCTACACCTTC
CSVPRQGSGYTF
>TRBD1|TRBV10-3|TRBJ1-2|.
TGTGCCTGCACAGGGGGGAGAGGTGGCTACACCTTC
CACTGGRGGYTF
>TRBD2|TRBV5-4|TRBJ2-2|.
TGTGCCAGCAGCCGGACTAGCGGGAGGTCCGGGGAGCTGTTTTTT
CASSRTSGRSGELFF
>TRBD2|TRBV4-3|TRBJ2-1|.
TGCGCCAGCAGCCAAGAGGCTAGCGGGGCCATAGATGGAGATGAGCAGTTCTTC
CASSQEASGAIDGDEQFF
>.|TRBV28|TRBJ1-3|few
TGTGCCAGCAGTTTATGGGCAAACACCATATATTTT
CASSLWANTIYF
>TRBD1|TRBV6-5|TRBJ1-1|.
TGTGCCAGCAGTTCCACCTTACAGGGACAGACTGAAGCTTTCTTT
CASSSTLQGQTEAFF
>.|TRBV6-1|TRBJ1-2|.
TGTGCCAGCAGTTCGCCCCCGGTTGGTGGCTACACCTTC
CASSSPPVGGYTF
>.|TRBV4-2|TRBJ1-1|.
TGTGCCAGCAGCCAAGAGGTAGGGACGAACACTGAAGCTTTCTTT
CASSQEVGTNTEAFF
>TRBD1|TRBV14|TRBJ1-1|.
TGTGCCAGCAGCCAAGCCCTGGACAGGGGAGTTGGTGAAGCTTTCTTT
CASSQALDRGVGEAFF
>TRBD2|TRBV5-1|TRBJ2-1|.
TGCGCCAGCAGGTCGGGAGGCGGGTCCTACAATGAGCAGTTCTTC
CASRSGGGSYNEQFF
>TRBD2|TRBV11-2|TRBJ2-1|.
TGTGCCAGCTTAGGGCTAGCGGAGAGCTCCTACAATGAGCAGTTCTTC
CASLGLAESSYNEQFF
>TRBD2|TRBV4-3|TRBJ2-7|once
TGCGCCAGCAGCCAAGATAGGCGGCGGGAGATCTCCTACGAGCAGTACTTC
CASSQDRRREISYEQYF
>.|TRBV6-5|TRBJ1-6|once
TGTGCCAGCAGTTACTCGACAGTTTGG
CASSYSTVW
>.|TRBV5-6|TRBJ2-5|.
TGTGCCAGCAGCTTGGCCTTCTTCCGGCGGGGACAAGAGACCCAGTACTTC
CASSLAFFRRGQETQYF
>.|TRBV30|TRBJ2-7|.
TGTGCCCACTCGAGGGCAGGGCTCCCCTACGAGCAGTACTTC
CAHSRAGLPYEQYF
>TRBD2|TRBV28|TRBJ2-1|.
TGTGCCAGCAGTTTGGAGACTAGCGGGATCAATGAGCAGTTCTTC
CASSLETSGINEQFF
>.|TRBV9|TRBJ2-7|.
TGTGCCAGCAGCGCCCATAGCGGATCCGGAAGTGAGCAGTACTTC
CASSAHSGSGSEQYF
>.|TRBV7-6|TRBJ2-3|.
TGTGCCAGCAGCTTAAGAGATACGCAGTATTTT
CASSLRDTQYF
>TRBD1|TRBV29-1|TRBJ2-5|.
TGCAGCGTTGGCCATGGGACAGGACGCAAAGAGACCCAGTACTTC
CSVGHGTGRKETQYF
>.|TRBV6-1|TRBJ1-1|once
TGTGCCAGCAGTGAAATGGGCCCCGGGGACACTGAAGCTTTCTTT
CASSEMGPGDTEAFF
>TRBD1|TRBV7-9|TRBJ2-3|once
TGTGCCAGCAGCTTACCCTTGGAACTCTACGGGACAGCGACAAATACGCAGTATTTT
CASSLPLELYGTATNTQYF
>.|TRBV21-1|TRBJ2-1|.
TGTGCCAGCAGCCGGCGGGGCGCGGACAGTCTCTCCTACAATGAGCAGTTCTTC
CASSRRGADSLSYNEQFF
>.|TRBV28|TRBJ1-1|.
TGTGCCAGCAGTTTTGAACATCCGGGACCCAGGGTGGAGACTGAAGCTTTCTTT
CASSFEHPGPRVETEAFF
>TRBD1|TRBV28|TRBJ1-2|.
TGTGCCAGCAGCTCGGGACAGGAGGGCGACTATGGCTACACCTTC
CASSSGQEGDYGYTF
>.|TRBV11-3|TRBJ2-7|.
TGTGCCAGCAGCTCCTGGACTACTCCCTACGAGCAGTACTTC
CASSSWTTPYEQYF